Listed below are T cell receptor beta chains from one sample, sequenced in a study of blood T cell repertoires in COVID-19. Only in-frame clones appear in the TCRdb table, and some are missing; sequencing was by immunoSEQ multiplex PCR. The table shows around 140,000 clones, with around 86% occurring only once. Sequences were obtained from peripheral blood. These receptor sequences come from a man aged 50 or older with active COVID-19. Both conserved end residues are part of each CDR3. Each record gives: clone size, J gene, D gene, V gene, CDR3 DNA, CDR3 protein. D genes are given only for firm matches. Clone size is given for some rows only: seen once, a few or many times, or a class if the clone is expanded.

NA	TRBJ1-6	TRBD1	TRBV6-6	TGTGCCACCCGGGACAGGGTCGATTCACCCCTCCACTTT	CATRDRVDSPLHF
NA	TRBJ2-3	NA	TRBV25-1	TGTGCCAGCAGTCTTGTAGATACGCAGTATTTT	CASSLVDTQYF
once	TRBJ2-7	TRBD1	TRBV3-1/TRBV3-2	TGTGCCAGCAGCCAAGTAATAGGGGGCAACGAGCAGTACTTC	CASSQVIGGNEQYF
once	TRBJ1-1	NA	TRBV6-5	TGTGCCAGCAGACGCCTCATCTCCGGGGAAACTGAAGCTTTCTTT	CASRRLISGETEAFF
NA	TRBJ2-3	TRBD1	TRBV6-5	TGTGCCAGCAGTTCCCCGACAGGGCGCACAGATACGCAGTATTTT	CASSSPTGRTDTQYF
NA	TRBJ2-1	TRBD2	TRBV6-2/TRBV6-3	TGTGCCAGCAGTGGACTAGTCATCCCCAACAATGAGCAGTTCTTC	CASSGLVIPNNEQFF
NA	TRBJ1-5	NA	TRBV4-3	TGCGCCAGCAGCCAAGATCTTCTAGTAAACGGGAGGGGAATTCAGCCCCAGCATTTT	CASSQDLLVNGRGIQPQHF
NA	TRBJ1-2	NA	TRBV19	TGTGCCAGTACCAAAATAACTGACCCGCGGGGCTACACCTTC	CASTKITDPRGYTF
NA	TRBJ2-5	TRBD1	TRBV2	TGTGCCAGCAGTGGCCGACAGGGGATCCAAGAGACCCAGTACTTC	CASSGRQGIQETQYF
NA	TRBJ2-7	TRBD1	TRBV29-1	TGCAGCCCCGGACAGGGGGTGAACGAGCAGTACTTC	CSPGQGVNEQYF
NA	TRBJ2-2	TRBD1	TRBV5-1	TGCGCCAGCAACCCTCAGGGGGCCTGGAACACCGGGGAGCTGTTTTTT	CASNPQGAWNTGELFF
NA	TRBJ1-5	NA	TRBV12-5	TGTGCTAGTGGTTTGGTCGAATGGGACAAGACCCAAACGGGCAATCAGCCCCAGCATTTT	CASGLVEWDKTQTGNQPQHF
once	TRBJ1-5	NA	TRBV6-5	TGTGCCAGCAGTCAATGGGGGGGGGCTCAACAGCCCCAGCATTTT	CASSQWGGAQQPQHF
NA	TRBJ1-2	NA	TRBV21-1	TGTGCCAGCAGCAAAAAAAGGGACAGGGCTGATGGCTACACCTTC	CASSKKRDRADGYTF
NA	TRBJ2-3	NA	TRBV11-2	TGTGCCAGCAGCTTTATTAGCAGGGAGGCAGATACGCAGTATTTT	CASSFISREADTQYF
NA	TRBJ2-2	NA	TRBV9	TGTGCCAGCAGCGTCTCCAACACCGGGGAGCTGTTTTTT	CASSVSNTGELFF
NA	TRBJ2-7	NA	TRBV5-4	TGTGCCAGCAGCTTGGCCGGGGGGCCCTACGAGCAGTACTTC	CASSLAGGPYEQYF
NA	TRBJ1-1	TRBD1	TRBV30	TGTGCCTGGAGTGTGGACAGGGACACTGAAGCTTTCTTT	CAWSVDRDTEAFF
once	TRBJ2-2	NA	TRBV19	TGTGCCAGTAGTATACGCGGGCCCGGGGAGCTGTTTTTT	CASSIRGPGELFF
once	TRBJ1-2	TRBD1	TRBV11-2	TGTGCCAGCAGCCCAAAGACAGGGCCCCTTGGCTACACCTTC	CASSPKTGPLGYTF
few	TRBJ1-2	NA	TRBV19	TGTGCCAGTACTGTCGGACAGAACTATGGCTACACCTTC	CASTVGQNYGYTF
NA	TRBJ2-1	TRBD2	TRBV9	TGTGCCAGCAGCGTAGCGGCTAGCGGGGGGTCGGGATACAATGAGCAGTTCTTC	CASSVAASGGSGYNEQFF
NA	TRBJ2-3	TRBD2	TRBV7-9	TGTGCCAGCAGCCCCAGACTAGCGATGCATACGCAGTATTTT	CASSPRLAMHTQYF
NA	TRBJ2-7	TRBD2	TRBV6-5	TGTGCCAGCAGTTACGGCGGGGGGACCTCCTACGAGCAGTACTTC	CASSYGGGTSYEQYF
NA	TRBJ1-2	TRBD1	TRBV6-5	TGTGCCAGCAGCCCGGGACAGGGGAACTATGGCTACACCTTC	CASSPGQGNYGYTF
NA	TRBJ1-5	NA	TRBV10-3	TGTGCCATCAGTGAGTCAGGAGGCGGTAATCAGCCCCAGCATTTT	CAISESGGGNQPQHF
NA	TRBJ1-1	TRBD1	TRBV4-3	TGCGCCAGCAGCCAAGATACAGGGGGCACTGAAGCTTTCTTT	CASSQDTGGTEAFF
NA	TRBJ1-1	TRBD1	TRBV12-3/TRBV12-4	TGTGCCAGCAGGACAGGGAGAGTCTCTGAAGCTTTCTTT	CASRTGRVSEAFF
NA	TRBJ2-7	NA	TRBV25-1	TGTGCCAGCAGTCAAATCTACGAGCAGTACTTC	CASSQIYEQYF
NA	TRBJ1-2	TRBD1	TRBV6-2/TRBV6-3	TGTGCCAGCAGCTCCCCCAGGGGGCGATGGGGCTACACCTTC	CASSSPRGRWGYTF
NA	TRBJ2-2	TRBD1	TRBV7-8	TGTGCCAGCAGCTTGGACAGGGGTCCCGGGGAGCTGTTTTTT	CASSLDRGPGELFF
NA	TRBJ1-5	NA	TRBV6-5	TGTGCCAGCAGTTACTCATCCCCCAGGAAACATCAGCCCCAGCATTTT	CASSYSSPRKHQPQHF
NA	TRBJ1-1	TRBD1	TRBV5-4	TGTGCCAGCAGCCGACAGGGAGATCCTGAAGCTTTCTTT	CASSRQGDPEAFF
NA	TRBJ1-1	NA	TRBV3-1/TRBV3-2	TGTGCCAGCAGCCAAGGACAGCCTAACACTGAAGCTTTCTTT	CASSQGQPNTEAFF
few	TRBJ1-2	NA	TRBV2	TGTGCCACCCGGGGTCAGGGGCACTATGGCTACACCTTC	CATRGQGHYGYTF
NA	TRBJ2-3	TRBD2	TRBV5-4	TGTGCCAGCAGGGGTGGAGCGGGGGACATCAATACGCAGTATTTT	CASRGGAGDINTQYF
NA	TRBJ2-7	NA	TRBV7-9	TGTGCCAGCAGCCCCGGTTGGGGCCCCCTCGAGCAGTACTTC	CASSPGWGPLEQYF
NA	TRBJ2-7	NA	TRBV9	TGTGCCAGCAGCTTACAGGCGAGCTCCTACGAGCAGTACTTC	CASSLQASSYEQYF
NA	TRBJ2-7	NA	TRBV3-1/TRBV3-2	TGTGCCAGCAGCCAACGTCCCCTCTCCTACGAGCAGTACTTC	CASSQRPLSYEQYF
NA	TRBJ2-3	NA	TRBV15	TGTGCCACCGACCCGGGGAGAGGTGCAGATACGCAGTATTTT	CATDPGRGADTQYF